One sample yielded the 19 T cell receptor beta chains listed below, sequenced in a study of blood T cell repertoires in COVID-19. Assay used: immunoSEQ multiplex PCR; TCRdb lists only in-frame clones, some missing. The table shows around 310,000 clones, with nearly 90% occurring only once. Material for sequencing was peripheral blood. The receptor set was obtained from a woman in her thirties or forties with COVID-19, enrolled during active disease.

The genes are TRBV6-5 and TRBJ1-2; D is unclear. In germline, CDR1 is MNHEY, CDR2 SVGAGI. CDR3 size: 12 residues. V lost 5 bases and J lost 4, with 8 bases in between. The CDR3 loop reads CASSRLPYGYTF. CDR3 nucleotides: TGTGCCAGCAGTCGTCTTCCCTATGGCTACACCTTC.

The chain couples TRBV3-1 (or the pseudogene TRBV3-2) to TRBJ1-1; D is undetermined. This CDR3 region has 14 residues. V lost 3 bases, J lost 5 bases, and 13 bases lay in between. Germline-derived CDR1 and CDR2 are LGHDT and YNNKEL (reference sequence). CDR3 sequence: CASSQYARETEAFF. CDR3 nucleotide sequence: TGTGCCAGCAGCCAGTACGCACGGGAGACTGAAGCTTTCTTT.

The CDR3 DNA reads as TGCGCCAGCAGCCAAGAGCAAGGCCTAGCGGGAGTGGGAAATGAGCAGTTCTTC. Residues: CASSQEQGLAGVGNEQFF. The chain uses TRBV4-1 and TRBJ2-1; 10 bases are shared with TRBD2. The germline gives CDR1 MGHRA, CDR2 YSYEKL. There are 18 residues in the CDR3. Unmatched junction bases numbered 12, after V lost 0 bases and J lost 7 bases.

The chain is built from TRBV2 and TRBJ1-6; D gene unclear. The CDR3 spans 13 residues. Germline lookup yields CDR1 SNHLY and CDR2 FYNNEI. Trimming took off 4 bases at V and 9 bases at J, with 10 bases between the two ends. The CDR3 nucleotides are TGTGCCAGCAGTGGGGCGCCCCGTTCACCCCTCCACTTT. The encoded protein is CASSGAPRSPLHF.

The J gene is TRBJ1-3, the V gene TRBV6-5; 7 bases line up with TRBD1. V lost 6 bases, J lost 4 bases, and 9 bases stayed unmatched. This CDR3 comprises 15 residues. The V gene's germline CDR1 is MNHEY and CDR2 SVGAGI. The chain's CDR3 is CASSLGGQVGNTIYF. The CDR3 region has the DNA TGTGCCAGCAGCCTGGGAGGACAGGTGGGAAACACCATATATTTT.

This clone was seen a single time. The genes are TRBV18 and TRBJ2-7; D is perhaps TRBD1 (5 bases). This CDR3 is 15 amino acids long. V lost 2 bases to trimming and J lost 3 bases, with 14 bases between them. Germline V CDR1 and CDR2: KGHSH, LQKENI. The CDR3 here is CASSPSGLVVYEQYF. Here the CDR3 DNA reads TGTGCCAGCTCACCATCAGGGTTGGTGGTCTACGAGCAGTACTTC.

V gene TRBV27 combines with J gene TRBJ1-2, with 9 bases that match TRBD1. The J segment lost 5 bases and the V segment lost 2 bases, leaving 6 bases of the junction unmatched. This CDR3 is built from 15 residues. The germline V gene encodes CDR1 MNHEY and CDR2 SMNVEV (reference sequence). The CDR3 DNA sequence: TGTGCCAGCAGTTTAGCGACAGGGGGTTCTTATGGCTACACCTTC. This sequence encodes CASSLATGGSYGYTF.

The CDR3 DNA reads TGTGCCAGCAAGGGCAGGGGGCTTAGCAATCAGCCCCAGCATTTT. Translating gives CASKGRGLSNQPQHF. The rearrangement joins TRBV2 to TRBJ1-5, with TRBD1 matching over 8 bases. The CDR3 covers 15 residues. After removal of 7 bases from V and 0 bases from J, the junction contained 5 bases not matched to a gene. Germline loops: CDR1 SNHLY, CDR2 FYNNEI.

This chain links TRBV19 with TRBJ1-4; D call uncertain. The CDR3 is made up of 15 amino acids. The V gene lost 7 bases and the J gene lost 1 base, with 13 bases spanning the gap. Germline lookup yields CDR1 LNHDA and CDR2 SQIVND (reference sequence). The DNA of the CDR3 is TGTGCCAGTACTCGACCCGGGAGAACTAATGAAAAACTGTTTTTT. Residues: CASTRPGRTNEKLFF.

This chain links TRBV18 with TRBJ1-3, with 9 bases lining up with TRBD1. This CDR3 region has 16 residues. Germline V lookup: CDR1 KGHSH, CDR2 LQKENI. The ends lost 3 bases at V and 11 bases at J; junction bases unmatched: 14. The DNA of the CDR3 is TGTGCCAGCTCACCCACCATGGGACAGGGAAATGCAGCCATATATTTT. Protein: CASSPTMGQGNAAIYF.

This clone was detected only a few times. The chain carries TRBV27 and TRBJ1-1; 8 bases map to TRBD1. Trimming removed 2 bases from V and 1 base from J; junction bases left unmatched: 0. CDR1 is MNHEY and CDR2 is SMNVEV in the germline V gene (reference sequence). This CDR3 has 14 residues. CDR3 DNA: TGTGCCAGCAGTTTAGACAGGGGGAACACTGAAGCTTTCTTT. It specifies CASSLDRGNTEAFF.

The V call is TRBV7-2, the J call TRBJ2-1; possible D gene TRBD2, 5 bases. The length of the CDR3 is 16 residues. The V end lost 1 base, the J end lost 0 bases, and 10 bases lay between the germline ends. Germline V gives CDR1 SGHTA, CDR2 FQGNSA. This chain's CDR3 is CASSLDVGSSYNEQFF. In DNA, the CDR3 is TGTGCCAGCAGCTTAGACGTGGGGAGCTCCTACAATGAGCAGTTCTTC.

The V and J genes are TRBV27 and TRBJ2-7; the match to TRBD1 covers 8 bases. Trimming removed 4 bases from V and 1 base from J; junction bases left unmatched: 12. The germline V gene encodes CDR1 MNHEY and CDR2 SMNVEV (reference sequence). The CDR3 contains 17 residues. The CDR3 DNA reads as TGTGCCAGCAGTTCTATAGCAGGGGGCGCAGGATCCTACGAGCAGTACTTC. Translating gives CASSSIAGGAGSYEQYF.

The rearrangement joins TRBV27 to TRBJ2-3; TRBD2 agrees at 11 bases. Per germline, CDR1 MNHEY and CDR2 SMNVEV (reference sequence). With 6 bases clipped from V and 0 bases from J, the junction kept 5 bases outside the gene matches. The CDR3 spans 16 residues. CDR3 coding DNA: TGTGCCAGCAGAAAACTAGCGGGAGCTAGCACAGATACGCAGTATTTT. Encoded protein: CASRKLAGASTDTQYF.

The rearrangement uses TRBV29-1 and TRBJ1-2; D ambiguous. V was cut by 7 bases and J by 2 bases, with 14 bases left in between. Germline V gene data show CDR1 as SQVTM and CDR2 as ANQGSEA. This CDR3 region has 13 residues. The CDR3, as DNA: TGCAGCGCAGGAGGCCAGCTCAACTATGGCTACACCTTC. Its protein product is CSAGGQLNYGYTF.

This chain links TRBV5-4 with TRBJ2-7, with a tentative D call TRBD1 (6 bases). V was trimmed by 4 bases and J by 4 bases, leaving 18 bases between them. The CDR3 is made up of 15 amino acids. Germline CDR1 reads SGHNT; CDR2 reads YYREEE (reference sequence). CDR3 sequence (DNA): TGTGCCAGCAGCGATACAGGGAAAATCGGATACGAGCAGTACTTC. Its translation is CASSDTGKIGYEQYF.

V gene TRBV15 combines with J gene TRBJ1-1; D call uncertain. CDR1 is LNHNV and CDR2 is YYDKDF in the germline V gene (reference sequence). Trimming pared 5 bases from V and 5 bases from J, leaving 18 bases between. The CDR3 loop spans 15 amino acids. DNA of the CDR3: TGTGCCACCAGCCGTCGGGGTCTCCCGGGGACTGAAGCTTTCTTT. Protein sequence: CATSRRGLPGTEAFF. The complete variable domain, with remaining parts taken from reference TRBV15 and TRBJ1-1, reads DAMVIQNPRYQVTQFGKPVTLSCSQTLNHNVMYWYQQKSSQAPKLLFHYYDKDFNNEADTPDNFQSRRPNTSFCFLDIRSPGLGDTAMYLCATSRRGLPGTEAFFGQGTRLTVV.

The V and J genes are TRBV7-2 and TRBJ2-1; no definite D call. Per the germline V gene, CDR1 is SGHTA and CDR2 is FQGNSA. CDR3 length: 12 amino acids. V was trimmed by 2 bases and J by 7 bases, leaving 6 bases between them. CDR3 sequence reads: CASSLSLNEQFF. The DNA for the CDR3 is TGTGCCAGCAGCTTATCCCTAAATGAGCAGTTCTTC.

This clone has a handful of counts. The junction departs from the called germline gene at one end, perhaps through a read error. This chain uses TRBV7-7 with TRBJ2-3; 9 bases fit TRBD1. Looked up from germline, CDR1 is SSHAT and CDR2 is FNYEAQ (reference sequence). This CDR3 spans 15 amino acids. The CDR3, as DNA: TGTGCTAGCAGCAGAGGGACAGGGAGCACAGATACGCAGTATTTT. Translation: CASSRGTGSTDTQYF.